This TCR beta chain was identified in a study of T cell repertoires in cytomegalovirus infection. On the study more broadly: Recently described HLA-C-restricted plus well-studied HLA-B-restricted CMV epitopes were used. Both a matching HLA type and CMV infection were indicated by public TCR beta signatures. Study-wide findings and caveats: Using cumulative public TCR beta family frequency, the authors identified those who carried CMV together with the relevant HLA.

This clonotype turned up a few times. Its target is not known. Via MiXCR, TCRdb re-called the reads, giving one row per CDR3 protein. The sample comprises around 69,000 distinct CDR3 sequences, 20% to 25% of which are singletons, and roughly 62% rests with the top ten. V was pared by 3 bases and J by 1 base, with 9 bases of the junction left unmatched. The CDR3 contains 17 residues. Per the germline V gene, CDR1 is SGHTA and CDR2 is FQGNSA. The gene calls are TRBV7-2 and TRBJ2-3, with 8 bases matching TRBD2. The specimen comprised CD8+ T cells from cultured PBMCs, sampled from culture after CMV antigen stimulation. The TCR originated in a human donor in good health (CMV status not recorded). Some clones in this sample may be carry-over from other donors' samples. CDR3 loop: CASSFLPGGLGTDTQYF. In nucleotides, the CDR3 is TGTGCCAGCAGCTTCCTCCCGGGGGGGCTGGGCACAGATACGCAGTATTTT.